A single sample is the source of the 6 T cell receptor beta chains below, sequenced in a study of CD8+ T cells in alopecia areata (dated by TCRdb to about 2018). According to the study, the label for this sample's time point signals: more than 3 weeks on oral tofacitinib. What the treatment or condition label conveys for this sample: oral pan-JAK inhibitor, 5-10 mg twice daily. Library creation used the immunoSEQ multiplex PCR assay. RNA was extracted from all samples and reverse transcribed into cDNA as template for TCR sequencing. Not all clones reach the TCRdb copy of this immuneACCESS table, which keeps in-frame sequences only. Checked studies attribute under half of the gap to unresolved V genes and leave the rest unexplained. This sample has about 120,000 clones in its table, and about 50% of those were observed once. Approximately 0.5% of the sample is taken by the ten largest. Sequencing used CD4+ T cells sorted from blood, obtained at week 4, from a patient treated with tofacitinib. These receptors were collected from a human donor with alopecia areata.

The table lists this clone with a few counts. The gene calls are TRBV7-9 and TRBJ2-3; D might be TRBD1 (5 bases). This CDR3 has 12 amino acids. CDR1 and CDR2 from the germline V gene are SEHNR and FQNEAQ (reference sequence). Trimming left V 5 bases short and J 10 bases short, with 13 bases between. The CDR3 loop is CASSLLGDAQYF. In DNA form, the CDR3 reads TGTGCCAGCAGCCTCCTAGGGGATGCGCAGTATTTT.

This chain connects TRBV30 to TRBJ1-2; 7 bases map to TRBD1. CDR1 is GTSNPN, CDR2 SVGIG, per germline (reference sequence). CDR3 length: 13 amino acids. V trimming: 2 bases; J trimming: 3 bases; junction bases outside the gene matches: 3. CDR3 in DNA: TGTGCCTGGAGTACCGGGACAGACTATGGCTACACCTTC. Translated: CAWSTGTDYGYTF.

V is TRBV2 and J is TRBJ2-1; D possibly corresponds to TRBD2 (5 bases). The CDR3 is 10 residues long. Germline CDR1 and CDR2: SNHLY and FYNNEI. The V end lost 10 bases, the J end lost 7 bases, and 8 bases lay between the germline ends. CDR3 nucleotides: TGTGCCATACCGGGAAATGAGCAGTTCTTC. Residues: CAIPGNEQFF. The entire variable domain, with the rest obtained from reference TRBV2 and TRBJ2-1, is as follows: EPEVTQTPSHQVTQMGQEVILRCVPISNHLYFYWYRQILGQKVEFLVSFYNNEISEKSEIFDDQFSVERPDGSNFTLKIRSTKLEDSAMYFCAIPGNEQFFGPGTRLTVL.

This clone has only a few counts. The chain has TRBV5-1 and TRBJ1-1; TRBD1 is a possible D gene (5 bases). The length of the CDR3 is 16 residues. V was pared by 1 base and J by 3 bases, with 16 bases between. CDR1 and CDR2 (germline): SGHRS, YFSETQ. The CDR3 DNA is TGCGCCAGCAGCTTGACTCACCCGGCGGGGGACACTGAAGCTTTCTTT. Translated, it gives CASSLTHPAGDTEAFF.

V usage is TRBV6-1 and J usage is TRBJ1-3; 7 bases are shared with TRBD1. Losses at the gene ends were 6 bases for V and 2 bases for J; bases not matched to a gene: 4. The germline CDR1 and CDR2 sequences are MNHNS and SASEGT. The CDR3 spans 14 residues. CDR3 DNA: TGTGCCAGCAGCCCGACAGGGACTGGAAACACCATATATTTT. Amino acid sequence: CASSPTGTGNTIYF.

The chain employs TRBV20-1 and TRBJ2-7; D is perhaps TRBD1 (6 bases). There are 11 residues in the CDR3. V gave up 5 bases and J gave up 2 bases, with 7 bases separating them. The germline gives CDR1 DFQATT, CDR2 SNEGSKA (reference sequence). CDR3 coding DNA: TGCAGTGCTCGGGACACCTACGAGCAGTACTTC. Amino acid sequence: CSARDTYEQYF.